Below, 6 T cell receptor beta chains from the same sample are listed, as sequenced in a study of blood T cells in healthy people across ages. The authors ran a second PCR of 7 to 11 cycles using a sample-barcoded 5' primer and a J-beta primer mix. TCRdb processed the 5' RACE reads anew with MiXCR; each CDR3 protein has one entry. Of some 930,000 distinct CDR3 sequences listed, approximately 32% are singletons. This same sample was also taken into another study, of T cells of mothers and their children.

Specimen: blood. These receptors were collected from a middle-aged woman in good health.

On this clonotype itself: A much larger clone is a single base away; this may be a read error. The gene calls are TRBV28 and TRBJ1-2; tentatively, D is TRBD1 (5 bases). The CDR3 loop spans 15 amino acids. V dropped 5 bases and J dropped 8 bases, with 21 bases sitting between them. Per the germline V gene, CDR1 is MDHEN and CDR2 is SYDVKM. CDR3 bases: TGTGCCAGCAGTCCCTCTGAGTTCAGGGCCGACGGCTACACCTTC. This gives the protein CASSPSEFRADGYTF.

This clonotype has only a few counts. The V and J genes are TRBV27 and TRBJ2-5, with D tentatively TRBD1 or TRBD2 (5 bases each). The CDR3 runs 17 residues. V dropped 9 bases and J dropped 2 bases, with 25 bases sitting between them. Germline CDR1 and CDR2: MNHEY and SMNVEV (reference sequence). As DNA, the CDR3 is TGTGCCAGTCCTCCGGGATTCGGCCAGGGTTTTCAAGAGACCCAGTACTTC. This sequence encodes CASPPGFGQGFQETQYF.

This chain joins TRBV7-6 and TRBJ1-2; possible D gene TRBD1, 5 bases. The CDR3 runs to 14 residues. Trimming removed 5 bases from V and 10 bases from J, with 20 bases in between. Germline V gives CDR1 SGHVS, CDR2 FNYEAQ. CDR3 DNA sequence: TGTGCCAGCAGCCCGGAGAACGTCGGGACTGCCTACACCTTC. Protein: CASSPENVGTAYTF.

This clonotype was observed a few times. The chain recombines TRBV7-3 with TRBJ2-5, with D possibly matching TRBD1 (5 bases). V was trimmed by 5 bases and J by 2 bases, leaving 15 bases between them. This CDR3 spans 15 amino acids. The germline V gene encodes CDR1 SGHTA and CDR2 FQGTGA. The chain's CDR3 is CASSKQVDRQETQYF. Here the CDR3 DNA reads TGTGCCAGCAGCAAACAAGTAGACAGACAAGAGACCCAGTACTTC.

This clonotype showed up just a few times. The V and J genes are TRBV3-1 and TRBJ2-4; no firm D call. Trimming took off 1 base at V and 2 bases at J, with 9 bases between the two ends. The CDR3 contains 15 residues. Looked up from germline, CDR1 is LGHDT and CDR2 is YNNKEL (reference sequence). CDR3 sequence (DNA): TGTGCCAGCAGCCAAGGAATTCTACCCAAAAACATTCAGTACTTC. Translating it yields CASSQGILPKNIQYF.

Of note for this clonotype: A much larger clone sits a single nucleotide away, making a read error possible. The rearrangement uses TRBV7-2 and TRBJ2-7; possibly TRBD1 for D (6 bases). With 3 bases removed from V and 4 bases from J, the gap between germline ends came to 13 bases. CDR1 and CDR2 (germline): SGHTA, FQGNSA. CDR3 length: 14 amino acids. The CDR3 loop reads CASSFKARGYEQYF. CDR3 nucleotide sequence: TGTGCCAGCAGCTTTAAAGCGAGGGGGTACGAGCAGTACTTC.